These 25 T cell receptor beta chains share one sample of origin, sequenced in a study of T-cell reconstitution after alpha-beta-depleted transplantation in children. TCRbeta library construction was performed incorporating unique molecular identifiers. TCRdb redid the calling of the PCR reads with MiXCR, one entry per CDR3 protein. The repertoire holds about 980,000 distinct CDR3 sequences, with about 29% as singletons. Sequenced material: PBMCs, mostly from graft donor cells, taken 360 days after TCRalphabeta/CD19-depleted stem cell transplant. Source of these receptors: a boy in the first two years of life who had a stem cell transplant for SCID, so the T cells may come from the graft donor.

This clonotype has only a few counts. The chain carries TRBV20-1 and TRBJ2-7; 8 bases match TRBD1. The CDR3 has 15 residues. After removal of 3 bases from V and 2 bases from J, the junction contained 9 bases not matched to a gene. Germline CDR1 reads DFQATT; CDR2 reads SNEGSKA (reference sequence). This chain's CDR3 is CSARGGTGATYEQYF. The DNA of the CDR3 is TGCAGTGCTAGGGGCGGGACAGGCGCAACCTACGAGCAGTACTTC.

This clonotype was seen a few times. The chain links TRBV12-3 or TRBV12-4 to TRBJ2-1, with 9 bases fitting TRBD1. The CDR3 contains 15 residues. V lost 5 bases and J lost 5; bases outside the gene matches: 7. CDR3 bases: TGTGCCAGCAGTCCACCGGGACAGGGACACAATGAGCAGTTCTTC. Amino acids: CASSPPGQGHNEQFF.

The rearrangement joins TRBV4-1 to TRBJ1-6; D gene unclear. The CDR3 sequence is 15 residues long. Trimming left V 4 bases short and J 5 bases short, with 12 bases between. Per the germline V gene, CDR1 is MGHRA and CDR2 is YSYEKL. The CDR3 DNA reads TGCGCCAGCAGCCTGCCGGAGGAACATAATTCACCCCTCCACTTT. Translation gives CASSLPEEHNSPLHF.

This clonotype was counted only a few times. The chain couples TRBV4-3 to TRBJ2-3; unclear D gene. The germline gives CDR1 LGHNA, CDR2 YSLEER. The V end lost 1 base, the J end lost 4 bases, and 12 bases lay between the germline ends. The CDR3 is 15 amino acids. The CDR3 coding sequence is TGCGCCAGCAGCCAAGCCGTCCTACTGGCAGATACGCAGTATTTT. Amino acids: CASSQAVLLADTQYF.

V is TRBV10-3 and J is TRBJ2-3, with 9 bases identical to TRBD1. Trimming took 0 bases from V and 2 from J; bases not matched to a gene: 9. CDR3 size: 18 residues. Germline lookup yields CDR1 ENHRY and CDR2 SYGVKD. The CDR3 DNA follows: TGTGCCATCAGTGAGTCGGGTGGGGGACAGGGCCCCACAGATACGCAGTATTTT. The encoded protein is CAISESGGGQGPTDTQYF.

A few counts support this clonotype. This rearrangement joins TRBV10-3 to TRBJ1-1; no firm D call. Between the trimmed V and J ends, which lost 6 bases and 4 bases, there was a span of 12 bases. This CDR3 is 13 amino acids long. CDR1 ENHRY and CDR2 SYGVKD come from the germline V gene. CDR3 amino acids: CAIRTQVSTEAFF. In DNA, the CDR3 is TGTGCCATCAGAACCCAGGTGTCCACTGAAGCTTTCTTT.

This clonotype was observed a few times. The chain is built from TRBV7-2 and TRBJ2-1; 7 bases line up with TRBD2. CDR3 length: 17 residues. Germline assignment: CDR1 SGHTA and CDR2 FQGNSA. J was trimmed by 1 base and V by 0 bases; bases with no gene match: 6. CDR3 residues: CASSLASGAGSYNEQFF. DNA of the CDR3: TGTGCCAGCAGCTTAGCGTCAGGAGCGGGATCCTACAATGAGCAGTTCTTC.

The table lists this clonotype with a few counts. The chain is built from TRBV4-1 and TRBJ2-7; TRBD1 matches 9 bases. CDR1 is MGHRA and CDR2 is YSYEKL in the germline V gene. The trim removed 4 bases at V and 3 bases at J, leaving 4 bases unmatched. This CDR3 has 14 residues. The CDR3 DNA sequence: TGCGCCAGCAGCCTTAGGACAGGGGACTACGAGCAGTACTTC. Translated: CASSLRTGDYEQYF.

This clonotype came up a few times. CDR3 protein: CSVVWNTEAFF. In DNA, the CDR3 is TGCAGCGTTGTCTGGAACACTGAAGCTTTCTTT. The rearrangement uses TRBV29-1 and TRBJ1-1; no clear D gene. V lost 4 bases and J 1 base, leaving 4 bases between the germline ends. Per germline, CDR1 SQVTM and CDR2 ANQGSEA. The CDR3 consists of 11 residues.

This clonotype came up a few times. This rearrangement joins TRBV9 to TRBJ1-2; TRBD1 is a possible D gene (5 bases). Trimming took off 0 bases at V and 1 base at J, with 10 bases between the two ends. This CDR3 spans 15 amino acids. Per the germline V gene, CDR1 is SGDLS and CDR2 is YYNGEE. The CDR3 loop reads CASSVDGGLNYGYTF. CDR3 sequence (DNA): TGTGCCAGCAGCGTAGATGGGGGACTTAACTATGGCTACACCTTC.

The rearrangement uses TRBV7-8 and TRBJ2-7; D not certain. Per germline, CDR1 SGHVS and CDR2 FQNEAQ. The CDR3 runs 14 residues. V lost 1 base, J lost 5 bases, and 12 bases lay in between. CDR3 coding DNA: TGTGCCAGCAGCTTAGTCTCTATTTGGGACGAGCAGTACTTC. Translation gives CASSLVSIWDEQYF.

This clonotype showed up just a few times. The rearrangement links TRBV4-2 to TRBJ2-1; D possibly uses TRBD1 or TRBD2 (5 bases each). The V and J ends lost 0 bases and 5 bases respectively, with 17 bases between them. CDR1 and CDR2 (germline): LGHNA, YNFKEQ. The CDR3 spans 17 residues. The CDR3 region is CASSQDAWGRGHNEQFF. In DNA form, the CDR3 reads TGTGCCAGCAGCCAAGATGCTTGGGGTCGGGGCCACAATGAGCAGTTCTTC.

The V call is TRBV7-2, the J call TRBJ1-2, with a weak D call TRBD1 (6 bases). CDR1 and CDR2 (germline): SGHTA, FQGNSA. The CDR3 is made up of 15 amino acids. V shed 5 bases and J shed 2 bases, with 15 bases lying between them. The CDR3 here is CASSQPQGWNYGYTF. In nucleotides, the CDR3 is TGTGCCAGCAGCCAACCACAGGGCTGGAACTATGGCTACACCTTC.

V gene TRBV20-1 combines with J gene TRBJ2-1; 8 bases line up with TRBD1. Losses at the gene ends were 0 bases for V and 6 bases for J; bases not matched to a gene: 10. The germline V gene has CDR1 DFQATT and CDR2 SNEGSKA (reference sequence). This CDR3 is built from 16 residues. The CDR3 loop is CSARDWRRGPSNEQFF. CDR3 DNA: TGCAGTGCTAGAGATTGGCGCAGGGGGCCCAGCAATGAGCAGTTCTTC.

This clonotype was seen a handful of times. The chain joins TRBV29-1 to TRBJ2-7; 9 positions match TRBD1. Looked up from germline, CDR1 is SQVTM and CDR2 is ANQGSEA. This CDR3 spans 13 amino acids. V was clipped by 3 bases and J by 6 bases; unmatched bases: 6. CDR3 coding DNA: TGCAGCGTTGACGGTACAGGGGGCGTCGAGCAGTACTTC. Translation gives CSVDGTGGVEQYF.

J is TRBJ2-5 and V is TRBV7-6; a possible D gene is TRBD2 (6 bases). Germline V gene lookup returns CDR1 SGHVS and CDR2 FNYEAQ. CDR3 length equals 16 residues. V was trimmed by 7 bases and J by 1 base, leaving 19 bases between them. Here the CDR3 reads CASTSLLAGIQETQYF. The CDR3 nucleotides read TGTGCCAGCACCTCATTACTAGCCGGGATCCAAGAGACCCAGTACTTC.

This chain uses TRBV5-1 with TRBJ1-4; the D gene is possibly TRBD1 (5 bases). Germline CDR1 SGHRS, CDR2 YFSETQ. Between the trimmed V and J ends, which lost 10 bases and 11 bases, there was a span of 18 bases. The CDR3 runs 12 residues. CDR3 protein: CAARGVRTKLFF. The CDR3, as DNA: TGCGCCGCCAGAGGGGTTCGAACGAAACTGTTTTTT.

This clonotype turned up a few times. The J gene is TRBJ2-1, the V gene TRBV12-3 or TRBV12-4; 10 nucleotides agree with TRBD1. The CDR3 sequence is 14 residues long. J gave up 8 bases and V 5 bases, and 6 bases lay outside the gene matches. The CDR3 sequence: CASSGQGGPYEQFF. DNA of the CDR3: TGTGCCAGCAGTGGACAGGGGGGCCCCTATGAGCAGTTCTTC.

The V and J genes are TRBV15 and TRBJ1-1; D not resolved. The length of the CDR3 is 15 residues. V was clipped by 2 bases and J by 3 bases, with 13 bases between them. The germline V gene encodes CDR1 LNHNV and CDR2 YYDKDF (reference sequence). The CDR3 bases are TGTGCCACCAGCAGATTGGTGGCGGGTTACACTGAAGCTTTCTTT. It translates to CATSRLVAGYTEAFF.

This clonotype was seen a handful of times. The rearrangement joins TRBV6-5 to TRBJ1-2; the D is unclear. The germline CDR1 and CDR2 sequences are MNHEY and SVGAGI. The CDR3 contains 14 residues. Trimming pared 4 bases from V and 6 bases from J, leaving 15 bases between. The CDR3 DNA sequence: TGTGCCAGCAGTTTGACCCAGCCACCCCATGGCTACACCTTC. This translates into CASSLTQPPHGYTF.

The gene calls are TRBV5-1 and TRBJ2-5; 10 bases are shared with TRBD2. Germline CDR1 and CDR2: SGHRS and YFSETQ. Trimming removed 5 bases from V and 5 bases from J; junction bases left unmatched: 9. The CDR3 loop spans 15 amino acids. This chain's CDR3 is CASRPERGGFETQYF. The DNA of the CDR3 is TGCGCCAGCAGGCCGGAGCGGGGGGGTTTTGAGACCCAGTACTTC.

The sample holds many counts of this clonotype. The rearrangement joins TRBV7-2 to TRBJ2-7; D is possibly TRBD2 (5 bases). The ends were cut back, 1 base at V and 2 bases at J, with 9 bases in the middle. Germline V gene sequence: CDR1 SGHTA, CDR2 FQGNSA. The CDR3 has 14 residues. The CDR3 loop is CASSLVPGTYEQYF. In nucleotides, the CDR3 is TGTGCCAGCAGCTTAGTCCCGGGGACCTACGAGCAGTACTTC.

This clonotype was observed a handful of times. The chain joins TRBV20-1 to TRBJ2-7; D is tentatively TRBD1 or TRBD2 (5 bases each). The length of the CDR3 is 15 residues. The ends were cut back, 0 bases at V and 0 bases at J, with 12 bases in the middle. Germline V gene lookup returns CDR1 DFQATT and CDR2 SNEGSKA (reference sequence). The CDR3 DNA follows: TGCAGTGCTAGAGATGGGGACGGAAGCTCCTACGAGCAGTACTTC. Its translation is CSARDGDGSSYEQYF.

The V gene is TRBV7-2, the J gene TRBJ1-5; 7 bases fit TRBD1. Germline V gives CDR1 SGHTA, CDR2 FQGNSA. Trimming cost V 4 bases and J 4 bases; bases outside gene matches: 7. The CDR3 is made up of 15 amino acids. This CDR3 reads CASSSTTGVNQPQHF. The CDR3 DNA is TGTGCCAGCAGCTCAACAACAGGGGTTAATCAGCCCCAGCATTTT.

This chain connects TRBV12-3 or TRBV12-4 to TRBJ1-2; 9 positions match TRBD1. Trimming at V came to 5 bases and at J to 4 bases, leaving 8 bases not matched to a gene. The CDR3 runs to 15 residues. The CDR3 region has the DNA TGTGCCAGCAGTCCTAGGACAGGGGCCATCTATGGCTACACCTTC. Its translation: CASSPRTGAIYGYTF.